These 30 T cell receptor beta chains were sequenced from one sample in a study of OX40 agonist ivuxolimab in advanced cancers. The library relied on the immunoSEQ multiplex PCR assay. Drawn from immuneACCESS, this table holds only the in-frame rearrangements with V and J called that TCRdb kept. Clones are partly lost; checked studies trace under half to an unresolved V gene and leave the rest unexplained. Recorded for this sample are about 66,000 clones; 85% of them occurred a single time. Roughly 4% of the sample is held by the ten biggest clonotypes. The sequenced sample was CD4+ or CD8+ T cells sorted from blood, obtained in a trial of the OX40 agonist ivuxolimab. Receptors were obtained from an adult with an advanced solid tumor such as melanoma, head and neck, liver or kidney cancer.

This chain connects TRBV6-6 to TRBJ2-4, with TRBD1 identical over 7 bases. V was clipped by 8 bases and J by 0 bases; unmatched bases: 4. Germline V lookup: CDR1 MNHNY, CDR2 SVGAGI (reference sequence). This CDR3 has 14 residues. The DNA for the CDR3 is TGTGCCAGCGGGACAGCTATAGCCAAAAACATTCAGTACTTC. It is translated as CASGTAIAKNIQYF.

The J gene is TRBJ1-2, the V gene TRBV5-1; D is possibly TRBD1 (6 bases). The CDR3 totals 13 residues. The germline V gene encodes CDR1 SGHRS and CDR2 YFSETQ. V shed 4 bases and J shed 13 bases, with 20 bases lying between them. CDR3 sequence reads: CASSQGHREIFTF. The CDR3, as DNA: TGCGCCAGCAGCCAGGGACATCGGGAAATTTTCACCTTC. Complete variable domain (other parts from reference TRBV5-1 and TRBJ1-2): KAGVTQTPRYLIKTRGQQVTLSCSPISGHRSVSWYQQTPGQGLQFLFEYFSETQRNKGNFPGRFSGRQFSNSRSEMNVSTLELGDSALYLCASSQGHREIFTFGSGTRLTVV.

The chain has TRBV5-1 and TRBJ2-7; 10 bases match TRBD1. Germline V gene sequence: CDR1 SGHRS, CDR2 YFSETQ. The CDR3 runs 14 residues. With V trimmed by 3 bases and J by 11 bases, 11 bases remained unmatched. The CDR3 loop is CASSYRDRGTHEYF. The DNA for the CDR3 is TGCGCCAGCAGCTACCGGGACAGGGGAACACACGAGTACTTC. The entire variable domain, with the rest obtained from reference TRBV5-1 and TRBJ2-7, is as follows: KAGVTQTPRYLIKTRGQQVTLSCSPISGHRSVSWYQQTPGQGLQFLFEYFSETQRNKGNFPGRFSGRQFSNSRSEMNVSTLELGDSALYLCASSYRDRGTHEYFGPGTRLTVT.

This chain joins TRBV30 and TRBJ2-5, with 11 nucleotides matching TRBD1. There are 15 residues in the CDR3. V lost 1 base and J lost 2; bases outside the gene matches: 3. Germline CDR1 is GTSNPN and CDR2 is SVGIG (reference sequence). The CDR3 loop reads CAWSAGQGVQETQYF. For the CDR3, the DNA is TGTGCCTGGAGTGCGGGACAGGGGGTTCAAGAGACCCAGTACTTC. Full variable domain (outside the CDR3, taken from reference TRBV30 and TRBJ2-5): SQTIHQWPATLVQPVGSPLSLECTVEGTSNPNLYWYRQAAGRGLQLLFYSVGIGQISSEVPQNLSASRPQDRQFILSSKKLLLSDSGFYLCAWSAGQGVQETQYFGPGTRLLVL.

This sequence joins TRBV7-9 and TRBJ2-5; maybe TRBD1 (5 bases). This CDR3 is 14 amino acids long. The V end was cut by 5 bases, the J end by 4 bases, with 14 bases between. CDR1 is SEHNR, CDR2 FQNEAQ, per germline (reference sequence). In DNA form, the CDR3 reads TGTGCCAGCAGCGAGATAGGAAGGGGAGAGACCCAGTACTTC. It encodes CASSEIGRGETQYF. Full variable domain (outside the CDR3, taken from reference TRBV7-9 and TRBJ2-5): DTGVSQNPRHKITKRGQNVTFRCDPISEHNRLYWYRQTLGQGPEFLTYFQNEAQLEKSRLLSDRFSAERPKGSFSTLEIQRTEQGDSAMYLCASSEIGRGETQYFGPGTRLLVL.

The chain joins TRBV5-1 to TRBJ2-3, with 14 bases matching TRBD2. The germline V gene encodes CDR1 SGHRS and CDR2 YFSETQ. V dropped 5 bases and J dropped 3; count of bases not matched to a gene: 5. The CDR3 is 16 amino acids. CDR3 in amino acids: CASRSGLAGGTDTQYF. The CDR3 nucleotides read TGCGCCAGCAGATCTGGACTAGCGGGGGGAACAGATACGCAGTATTTT.

This chain links TRBV6-5 with TRBJ1-1; D gene ambiguous. Trimming shortened V by 7 bases and J by 7 bases, and 13 bases separated the two germline ends. Germline values: CDR1 MNHEY, CDR2 SVGAGI. CDR3 size: 12 residues. In nucleotides, the CDR3 is TGTGCCAGCACTAAGGCGGCGAGTGAAGCTTTCTTT. It yields the protein CASTKAASEAFF.

CDR3 region: CASSLGRGNQPQHF. The CDR3 region has the DNA TGTGCCAGCAGCTTGGGGAGGGGGAATCAGCCCCAGCATTTT. V gene TRBV5-8 combines with J gene TRBJ1-5, with a weak D call TRBD1 (6 bases). The germline V gene encodes CDR1 SGHTS and CDR2 YDEGEE. The CDR3 has 14 residues. The V and J ends lost 0 bases and 4 bases respectively, with 8 bases between them.

The chain uses TRBV28 and TRBJ2-7; a weak D match, TRBD2 (6 bases). V was pared by 11 bases and J by 7 bases, with 24 bases between. CDR3 length: 14 residues. Germline loops: CDR1 MDHEN, CDR2 SYDVKM. As DNA, the CDR3 is TGTGCCTCTCATAGGAGGGGAACCTCCCTAGAGCAGTACTTC. Translated, it gives CASHRRGTSLEQYF.

V and J are TRBV27 and TRBJ2-3; a weak D match, TRBD1 (6 bases). CDR3 length equals 16 residues. The V gene's germline CDR1 is MNHEY and CDR2 SMNVEV (reference sequence). V gave up 5 bases and J gave up 5 bases, with 20 bases separating them. CDR3 sequence reads: CASSLHPQGLKDTQYF. The CDR3 DNA is TGTGCCAGCAGTCTCCATCCACAGGGTTTGAAAGATACGCAGTATTTT.

This chain links TRBV11-3 with TRBJ2-7; a possible D gene is TRBD2 (5 bases). Germline CDR1 is SGHNT and CDR2 is YENEEA. The CDR3 extends over 13 amino acids. Trimming cost V 0 bases and J 3 bases, with 6 bases left between them. The CDR3 sequence: CASSLDRGYEQYF. As DNA, the CDR3 is TGTGCCAGCAGCTTAGACCGGGGCTACGAGCAGTACTTC.

This clone was detected only a few times. The chain joins TRBV28 to TRBJ2-7, with 12 nucleotides matching TRBD2. Germline V lookup: CDR1 MDHEN, CDR2 SYDVKM. This CDR3 contains 15 residues. Unmatched junction bases numbered 6, after V lost 7 bases and J lost 2 bases. CDR3 sequence: CASNSLAGGAYEQYF. The CDR3 coding sequence is TGTGCCAGCAATTCCCTAGCGGGAGGGGCCTACGAGCAGTACTTC. The variable domain in full, completed from reference TRBV28 and TRBJ2-7, reads DVKVTQSSRYLVKRTGEKVFLECVQDMDHENMFWYRQDPGLGLRLIYFSYDVKMKEKGDIPEGYSVSREKKERFSLILESASTNQTSMYLCASNSLAGGAYEQYFGPGTRLTVT.

The rearrangement joins TRBV5-4 to TRBJ2-3; 11 positions agree with TRBD2. The germline V gene has CDR1 SGHNT and CDR2 YYREEE (reference sequence). The CDR3 consists of 16 residues. V shed 4 bases and J 1 base; nucleotides not matched to a gene: 5. The CDR3 sequence: CASSPGGLAGTDTQYF. For the CDR3, the DNA is TGTGCCAGCAGCCCGGGGGGACTAGCGGGCACAGATACGCAGTATTTT.

The chain links TRBV7-2 to TRBJ2-1, with 7 bases matching TRBD2. The CDR3 has 17 amino acids. In germline, CDR1 is SGHTA, CDR2 FQGNSA. J was trimmed by 0 bases and V by 2 bases; bases with no gene match: 7. CDR3 DNA: TGTGCCAGCAGCTTATACGTGGGCGGGAGCTCCTACAATGAGCAGTTCTTC. Translation: CASSLYVGGSSYNEQFF.

The rearrangement joins TRBV27 to TRBJ2-5; 16 bases are a match to TRBD2. CDR1 MNHEY and CDR2 SMNVEV come from the germline V gene (reference sequence). The CDR3 contains 16 residues. V shed 7 bases, J shed 4 bases, and the junction held 6 bases outside the gene matches. CDR3 DNA: TGTGCCAGCATGGGACTAGCGGGAGGGCCGGGAGAGACCCAGTACTTC. This encodes CASMGLAGGPGETQYF.

V gene TRBV12-5 combines with J gene TRBJ1-3; D unclear. The V end was cut by 8 bases, the J end by 0 bases, with 17 bases between. The germline CDR1 and CDR2 sequences are LGHNT and FRNRAP. The CDR3 loop spans 16 amino acids. The CDR3 DNA is TGTGCTAGTTCCCGCCGTGGAGGGATCTCTGGAAACACCATATATTTT. Amino acids: CASSRRGGISGNTIYF.

This rearrangement joins TRBV6-1 to TRBJ1-2; D is perhaps TRBD1 (6 bases). Trimming took 5 bases from V and 4 from J, leaving 14 bases between them. This CDR3 spans 14 amino acids. Germline V gene lookup returns CDR1 MNHNS and CDR2 SASEGT. The CDR3 sequence: CASSTHGTFYGYTF. The DNA for the CDR3 is TGTGCCAGCAGTACCCATGGGACATTCTATGGCTACACCTTC.

The rearrangement links TRBV18 to TRBJ2-2, with 10 bases identical to TRBD2. Trimming cost V 3 bases and J 0 bases; bases outside gene matches: 1. The CDR3 contains 16 residues. The germline V gene has CDR1 KGHSH and CDR2 LQKENI. CDR3 nucleotide sequence: TGTGCCAGCTCACCTGGACTAGCGGCGAACACCGGGGAGCTGTTTTTT. This sequence encodes CASSPGLAANTGELFF.

The rearrangement joins TRBV5-8 to TRBJ2-2; D is unclear. The germline V gene has CDR1 SGHTS and CDR2 YDEGEE. CDR3 length equals 13 residues. Trimming took off 4 bases at V and 6 bases at J, with 10 bases between the two ends. CDR3 protein: CASSLWTAGELFF. The CDR3 DNA follows: TGTGCCAGCAGCCTATGGACCGCCGGGGAGCTGTTTTTT.

CDR3 bases: TGTGCCAGCAGCGTTAAGGTTAACTATGGCTACACCTTC. Its translation is CASSVKVNYGYTF. The chain joins TRBV9 to TRBJ1-2; D is unresolved. The CDR3 contains 13 residues. Germline CDR1 is SGDLS and CDR2 is YYNGEE. The V end was cut by 2 bases, the J end by 1 base, with 6 bases between.

A word on this clone: Compared with germline, one end of the junction differs, possibly owing to a read error. This sequence joins TRBV5-1 and TRBJ1-2; D not certain. The CDR3 extends over 13 amino acids. Germline CDR1 SGHRS, CDR2 YFSETQ. DNA of the CDR3: TGCGCCAGCAGATTGGACCCAGTAGGAGGCTACACCTTC. Residues: CASRLDPVGGYTF.

The gene calls are TRBV18 and TRBJ2-3, with unresolved D. Germline V gives CDR1 KGHSH, CDR2 LQKENI. The CDR3 runs 11 residues. V lost 6 bases and J lost 6, with 7 bases in between. CDR3 residues: CASSRSDTQYF. CDR3 nucleotide sequence: TGTGCCAGCTCGAGGAGCGATACGCAGTATTTT. The whole variable domain, remainder taken from reference TRBV18 and TRBJ2-3, is NAGVMQNPRHLVRRRGQEARLRCSPMKGHSHVYWYRQLPEEGLKFMVYLQKENIIDESGMPKERFSAEFPKEGPSILRIQQVVRGDSAAYFCASSRSDTQYFGPGTRLTVL.

A word on this clone: Sequence at one end of the junction differs from germline and may be a read error. The gene calls are TRBV14 and TRBJ2-1; 10 positions match TRBD2. The CDR3 consists of 13 residues. Germline V CDR1 and CDR2: SGHDN, FVKESK. CDR3 sequence reads: CASSVPSGGPSIF. The CDR3 bases are TGTGCCAGCAGCGTTCCTAGCGGGGGCCCCAGCATCTTC.

The count of this clone is one. This chain uses TRBV6-1 with TRBJ1-2; D is undetermined. The CDR3 has 18 residues. The ends were cut back, 3 bases at V and 4 bases at J, with 24 bases in the middle. Germline V CDR1 and CDR2: MNHNS, SASEGT. The CDR3 here is CASSEGMATALVGYGYTF. The CDR3 DNA sequence: TGTGCCAGCAGTGAGGGGATGGCGACGGCCCTCGTAGGCTATGGCTACACCTTC.

The rearrangement uses TRBV10-2 and TRBJ2-7, with D possibly matching TRBD1 (6 bases). Per the germline V gene, CDR1 is WSHSY and CDR2 is SAAADI. Trimming pared 5 bases from V and 6 bases from J, leaving 14 bases between. This CDR3 contains 13 residues. The CDR3 loop is CASSTLLGGEQYF. CDR3 coding DNA: TGCGCCAGCAGTACCCTCTTAGGGGGCGAGCAGTACTTC.

This clone has a handful of counts. The V gene is TRBV6-6, the J gene TRBJ1-5; D is unclear. The germline V and J ends were trimmed by 3 bases and 3 bases, with 12 bases remaining between them. This CDR3 region has 15 residues. CDR1 is MNHNY, CDR2 SVGAGI, per germline (reference sequence). CDR3 region: CASSYDFKDNQPQHF. Here the CDR3 DNA reads TGTGCCAGCAGTTATGATTTTAAGGACAATCAGCCCCAGCATTTT.

V is TRBV29-1 and J is TRBJ2-7; 7 bases match TRBD1. The length of the CDR3 is 12 residues. Looked up from germline, CDR1 is SQVTM and CDR2 is ANQGSEA. The ends lost 0 bases at V and 7 bases at J; junction bases unmatched: 3. CDR3 in amino acids: CSVEDGQDEQYF. DNA for the CDR3: TGCAGCGTTGAAGACGGACAGGATGAGCAGTACTTC.

The chain joins TRBV7-2 to TRBJ1-2, with D tentatively TRBD1 (5 bases). The V and J ends lost 7 bases and 2 bases respectively, with 14 bases between them. Per germline, CDR1 SGHTA and CDR2 FQGNSA. This CDR3 has 14 residues. The CDR3 DNA reads TGTGCCAGCAAGTTGGGGAGACAGAACTATGGCTACACCTTC. It codes for CASKLGRQNYGYTF.

The rearrangement links TRBV30 to TRBJ2-6, with D perhaps matching TRBD1 or TRBD2 (5 bases each). Germline V CDR1 and CDR2: GTSNPN, SVGIG (reference sequence). CDR3 length equals 17 residues. The V end was cut by 3 bases, the J end by 1 base, with 16 bases between. The CDR3 is CAWSPGRMDSGANVLTF. In nucleotides, the CDR3 is TGTGCCTGGAGCCCGGGACGGATGGATTCTGGGGCCAACGTCCTGACTTTC. The whole variable domain, remainder taken from reference TRBV30 and TRBJ2-6, is SQTIHQWPATLVQPVGSPLSLECTVEGTSNPNLYWYRQAAGRGLQLLFYSVGIGQISSEVPQNLSASRPQDRQFILSSKKLLLSDSGFYLCAWSPGRMDSGANVLTFGAGSRLTVL.

The V gene is TRBV19, the J gene TRBJ1-3; D ambiguous. CDR1 and CDR2 from the germline V gene are LNHDA and SQIVND (reference sequence). Trimming shortened V by 7 bases and J by 0 bases, and 10 bases separated the two germline ends. The CDR3 runs to 14 residues. The CDR3 loop reads CASNSRPSGNTIYF. The CDR3 bases are TGTGCCAGTAACAGCAGGCCCTCTGGAAACACCATATATTTT.